This TCR beta chain was identified during a study of radiation and T cells in renal cell carcinoma. Study observations and caveats: From baseline, blood top tumor clonotypes peaked at 2 weeks post-radiation.

CDR3 length: 16 residues. Per the germline V gene, CDR1 is WSHSY and CDR2 is SAAADI. With V trimmed by 6 bases and J by 1 base, 9 bases remained unmatched. Indicated time point: baseline pretreatment blood. As for treatment: 15 Gy SBRT to primary tumor, nephrectomy 4 weeks later. After SBRT, blood was collected at 2 and 4 weeks, plus baseline. To note about this clone: Its antigen is currently unknown.

Clones were sequenced by immunoSEQ multiplex PCR, and TCRdb holds only the in-frame ones, with some missing. This sample yields more than 95,000 clones, of which 80% to 85% are seen a single time; around 2.8% belongs to the top ten. Here the sequenced sample was blood, taken from a patient whose treatment included radiotherapy and nephrectomy. The clonotype originates from a woman aged 60-70 years with renal cell carcinoma. V usage is TRBV10-2 and J usage is TRBJ1-2; 9 nucleotides match TRBD1. The CDR3 region is CASRDVNRGHNYGYTF. CDR3 nucleotides: TGCGCCAGCAGGGATGTGAACAGGGGGCATAACTATGGCTACACCTTC.